These 18 T cell receptor beta chains originate from one sample sequenced in a study of T cells in Graves' hyperthyroidism and ophthalmopathy. Amplified TCR beta CDR3 regions derived from RNA transcripts. The primer set for the first-round RT-PCR of the TCR CDR3 was HTBI. In TCRdb, the multiplex PCR reads were re-called with MiXCR into one record per CDR3 protein. The sample has 350,000 to 400,000 distinct CDR3 sequences; 14% to 15% are singletons. Sequencing was carried out using blood. These receptors were taken from a woman aged 25 to 39 with Graves' hyperthyroidism.

The chain joins TRBV29-1 to TRBJ2-7, with TRBD1 as a possible D gene (5 bases). Germline V CDR1 and CDR2: SQVTM, ANQGSEA. The germline V and J ends were trimmed by 3 bases and 0 bases, with 12 bases remaining between them. The length of the CDR3 is 14 residues. CDR3 amino acids: CSVEVGQTSYEQYF. CDR3 coding DNA: TGCAGCGTTGAGGTGGGGCAGACCTCCTACGAGCAGTACTTC.

This chain links TRBV12-5 with TRBJ2-5; 8 bases are shared with TRBD1. The CDR3 spans 15 residues. V shed 1 base, J shed 4 bases, and the junction held 5 bases outside the gene matches. The V gene's germline CDR1 is LGHNT and CDR2 FRNRAP. CDR3 in DNA: TGTGCTAGTGGTTTGGGGACAGGGTCGGGAGAGACCCAGTACTTC. This codes for CASGLGTGSGETQYF.

V is TRBV12-3 or TRBV12-4 and J is TRBJ2-3; maybe TRBD2 (7 bases). V was shortened by 11 bases and J by 2 bases, with 17 bases between the two germline ends. The CDR3 consists of 14 residues. CDR3 amino acids: CASRRGGYTDTQYF. The CDR3 nucleotides are TGTGCCTCCCGGAGGGGGGGCTACACAGATACGCAGTATTTT.

This clonotype was counted at least ten times. The rearrangement uses TRBV4-1 and TRBJ2-5; 8 bases are shared with TRBD2. The germline V gene has CDR1 MGHRA and CDR2 YSYEKL. V shed 2 bases, J shed 0 bases, and the junction held 5 bases outside the gene matches. The CDR3 runs 16 residues. CDR3 DNA: TGCGCCAGCAGCCAAAGCGGGAGATCTTACCAAGAGACCCAGTACTTC. It encodes CASSQSGRSYQETQYF.

This clonotype was found a few times. The J gene is TRBJ2-5, the V gene TRBV4-1; maybe TRBD1 (5 bases). The CDR3 is 13 amino acids. V lost 0 bases to trimming and J lost 10 bases, with 12 bases between them. Per germline, CDR1 MGHRA and CDR2 YSYEKL. CDR3 DNA: TGCGCCAGCAGCCAAGAAGGCTTCCAGGGCCAGTACTTC. This translates into CASSQEGFQGQYF.

At least ten counts were recorded for this clonotype. The rearrangement uses TRBV20-1 and TRBJ1-5, with 7 bases identical to TRBD1. J gave up 5 bases and V 5 bases, and 3 bases lay outside the gene matches. This CDR3 region has 12 residues. CDR1 and CDR2 (germline): DFQATT, SNEGSKA (reference sequence). CDR3: CSADREDQPQHF. Written as DNA, the CDR3 is TGCAGTGCTGACAGGGAGGATCAGCCCCAGCATTTT.

V usage is TRBV27 and J usage is TRBJ2-7; 7 nucleotides match TRBD1. The CDR3 has 14 amino acids. V gave up 0 bases and J gave up 3 bases; unmatched junction bases: 2. The germline gives CDR1 MNHEY, CDR2 SMNVEV (reference sequence). The CDR3 DNA sequence: TGTGCCAGCAGTTTATCAGGGGGCAACTACGAGCAGTACTTC. Encoded protein: CASSLSGGNYEQYF.

At least ten counts were recorded for this clonotype. The chain uses TRBV7-2 and TRBJ2-1; 9 bases align to TRBD2. The germline CDR1 and CDR2 sequences are SGHTA and FQGNSA. With V trimmed by 8 bases and J by 9 bases, 14 bases remained unmatched. The CDR3 has 15 residues. CDR3 nucleotides: TGTGCCAGCTCCCCCGCGGCGGGAGGGCGCGGTGAGCAGTTCTTC. This encodes CASSPAAGGRGEQFF. Supplemented by reference TRBV7-2 and TRBJ2-1, the full variable domain reads GAGVSQSPSNKVTEKGKDVELRCDPISGHTALYWYRQSLGQGLEFLIYFQGNSAPDKSGLPSDRFSAERTGGSVSTLTIQRTQQEDSAVYLCASSPAAGGRGEQFFGPGTRLTVL.

This clonotype was seen ten or more times. The gene calls are TRBV14 and TRBJ2-5; D not resolved. The CDR3 is 14 amino acids. The ends were cut back, 4 bases at V and 5 bases at J, with 14 bases in the middle. Germline V gene sequence: CDR1 SGHDN, CDR2 FVKESK. CDR3 in amino acids: CASSRISNEETQYF. The CDR3 nucleotides read TGTGCCAGCAGCCGGATCTCCAATGAGGAGACCCAGTACTTC.

This clonotype was found a few times. The chain links TRBV20-1 to TRBJ1-4; D gene unclear. The CDR3 contains 15 residues. Germline loops: CDR1 DFQATT, CDR2 SNEGSKA (reference sequence). V was pared by 1 base and J by 3 bases, with 12 bases between. Here the CDR3 DNA reads TGCAGTGCTAGAGTCCTACGACCCCCTAATGAAAAACTGTTTTTT. Translation: CSARVLRPPNEKLFF.

The chain combines TRBV29-1 with TRBJ1-3; 7 bases match TRBD1. This CDR3 is built from 15 residues. Germline V gene lookup returns CDR1 SQVTM and CDR2 ANQGSEA. V trimming: 6 bases; J trimming: 0 bases; junction bases outside the gene matches: 8. DNA for the CDR3: TGCAGCGTCCCGACGACAGGGCCCTCTGGAAACACCATATATTTT. Translating gives CSVPTTGPSGNTIYF. The full variable domain, with the rest looked up from reference TRBV29-1 and TRBJ1-3, is SAVISQKPSRDICQRGTSLTIQCQVDSQVTMMFWYRQQPGQSLTLIATANQGSEATYESGFVIDKFPISRPNLTFSTLTVSNMSPEDSSIYLCSVPTTGPSGNTIYFGEGSWLTVV.

Details on this clonotype: Given a much more abundant clone one base away, this may be a read error. This sequence joins TRBV3-1 and TRBJ2-7; tentative D call: TRBD1 (5 bases). Germline loops: CDR1 LGHDT, CDR2 YNNKEL (reference sequence). The CDR3 extends over 16 amino acids. This chain's CDR3 is CASAKRQDIASCEQYF. The CDR3 bases are TGTGCCAGCGCCAAGAGGCAGGACATAGCCTCCTGCGAGCAGTACTTC.

This clonotype has at least ten counts. V gene TRBV3-1 combines with J gene TRBJ2-7; no clear D. The CDR3 totals 13 residues. Trimming shortened V by 7 bases and J by 3 bases, and 13 bases separated the two germline ends. The germline gives CDR1 LGHDT, CDR2 YNNKEL (reference sequence). CDR3 amino acids: CASNSRTDYEQYF. The CDR3 nucleotides are TGTGCCAGCAACTCCCGGACGGACTACGAGCAGTACTTC.

This sequence joins TRBV4-1 and TRBJ1-1; D might be TRBD1 (5 bases). Germline V gene lookup returns CDR1 MGHRA and CDR2 YSYEKL. V was clipped by 0 bases and J by 5 bases, with 10 bases between them. The CDR3 has 14 residues. In DNA, the CDR3 is TGCGCCAGCAGCCAAGATCCAGGGAGGACTGAAGCTTTCTTT. This sequence encodes CASSQDPGRTEAFF.

In its sample, this clonotype was seen many times. The chain is built from TRBV3-1 and TRBJ2-3, with 14 positions matching TRBD2. This CDR3 comprises 19 residues. Germline assignment: CDR1 LGHDT and CDR2 YNNKEL (reference sequence). The V segment lost 4 bases and the J segment 2 bases; nucleotides outside the gene matches: 11. The CDR3 loop reads CASSRGLAGETGFTDTQYF. CDR3 in DNA: TGTGCCAGCAGCCGGGGACTAGCGGGAGAAACGGGCTTCACAGATACGCAGTATTTT.

J is TRBJ2-3 and V is TRBV25-1; D perhaps matches TRBD2 (6 bases). CDR1 is MGHDK, CDR2 SYGVNS, per germline. The V gene lost 1 base and the J gene lost 1 base, with 9 bases spanning the gap. This CDR3 region has 15 residues. For the CDR3, the DNA is TGTGCCAGCAGTGAATTCAGGGAGGGCACAGATACGCAGTATTTT. Translating it yields CASSEFREGTDTQYF.

The gene calls are TRBV25-1 and TRBJ2-5, with 8 bases fitting TRBD1. Trimming cost V 6 bases and J 5 bases; bases outside gene matches: 11. This CDR3 has 15 residues. Germline V CDR1 and CDR2: MGHDK, SYGVNS. CDR3 sequence reads: CASSLGQGHRETQYF. The DNA for the CDR3 is TGTGCCAGCAGCCTCGGACAGGGCCATAGGGAGACCCAGTACTTC.

In its sample, this clonotype was seen many times. The genes are TRBV18 and TRBJ2-3, with D perhaps TRBD1 or TRBD2 (5 bases each). Trimming removed 3 bases from V and 1 base from J, with 11 bases in between. This CDR3 has 15 amino acids. Germline CDR1 reads KGHSH; CDR2 reads LQKENI. This CDR3 is CASSPRDGRTDTQYF. As DNA, the CDR3 is TGTGCCAGCTCACCCAGGGACGGGCGCACAGATACGCAGTATTTT.